The present entry profiles one T cell receptor beta chain with its context. In this sample, this clone turned up a few times. The antigen it binds to is not known. Qualities for individual bases were not recorded, and no much larger clone is one base off. The immunoSEQ kit was used, according to the manufacturer's recommendations, to generate TCR beta libraries from genomic DNA. For library preparation, a first multiplex PCR was performed with proprietary primers, followed by a second PCR in which unique barcodes were added, and bead cleanups were performed after each round. Each sample batch included a kit-provided positive control reaction and a negative control reaction. The final libraries underwent checking on an Agilent 4200 TapeStation D1000 ScreenTape, volumetric pooling, and quantification by qPCR. Sequencing was performed on an Illumina NextSeq500 using a MidOutput 150-cycle cartridge, with 156 Read1 cycles, 15 Index1 cycles, and the kit custom primers. The pooled library was loaded at approximately 0.99 pM, and roughly 18% PhiX control was spiked in. Processing in the source paper ran as follows. Vendor-processed data were analyzed in R, with a clonotype defined as all T cells sharing the same CDR3 nucleotide sequence. In the clone abundance analyses, frequencies in each sample were normalized to that sample's 10,000 most abundant clones. Public T cell clones, which averaged fewer than five per sample, were excluded before analysis. Tumor-enriched and baseline blood-enriched clonotypes were defined by at least a 32-fold difference in abundance between compartments. Clonotypes expanded or contracted between blood time points were identified with a beta-binomial differential abundance model. Similarity between tumor and blood repertoires was quantified using the Baroni-Urbani and Buser coefficient, and groups were compared with two-tailed Wilcoxon tests in R. TCRdb limited this immuneACCESS table to in-frame rearrangements with V and J called. A share of clones is missing; checked studies link under half to unresolved V genes, and the rest is unexplained. The V and J calls and clone size were taken over from that table, and D and trimming were inferred from the DNA. Across this sample there are more than 150,000 clones, with roughly 90% seen only once. In total, the top ten clones hold over 10% of the sample.

The sample comes from a study of radiation and T cells in renal cell carcinoma (dated by TCRdb to 2018 to 2021). Regarding the complete study: The samples were obtained from a clinical trial, where primary renal cell carcinomas were treated with 15 Gy stereotactic body radiation therapy and then removed by nephrectomy 4 weeks afterward. In total, approximately 54 samples, comprising around 26 tumors and some 27 peripheral blood samples, were subjected to TCR beta sequencing. Across all 50 or so samples, 4 million to 5 million unique CDR3 nucleotide sequences encoding roughly 2.7 million unique CDR3 amino acid sequences were identified. Study-wide findings and limitations: Blood repertoire dynamics were not followed beyond 4 weeks after treatment. An increase in top tumor clonotypes in blood was observed from baseline to 2 weeks post-radiation, followed by contraction by 4 weeks, which was taken to suggest transient expansion of tumor-resident clones. Because pretreatment tumor biopsies were not available, the baseline intratumoral presence of clonotypes could not be determined. The single-armed trial design could not address effects of radiation dose or scheduling on the TCR repertoire.

Read against the paper, the sample's time point label means: blood 2 weeks post-SBRT. Interpreted using the paper, the treatment or condition label stands for: 15 Gy SBRT to primary tumor, nephrectomy 4 weeks later. To follow tumor-enriched clonotypes, serial peripheral blood was collected from radiation-treated patients at baseline and at 2 weeks and 4 weeks after SBRT. All patients had renal cell carcinoma with clear cell pathology. The QIAamp DNA Blood Mini Kit (Qiagen) was used to prepare genomic DNA for TCR sequencing. Only samples passing all quality control checks were included in the analyses. CDR1 MGHRA and CDR2 YSYEKL were looked up in the germline V gene. Between the V and J ends, shortened by 4 bases and 5 bases respectively, the junction contains 17 bases. The CDR3 spans 15 residues, from the cysteine through the phenylalanine. Only the CDR3 DNA is retained, 45 bases long and in frame from the first base.

The starting material was blood, obtained from a patient whose treatment included radiotherapy and nephrectomy. The receptor was derived from a woman aged 50 to 60 with renal cell carcinoma. This sequence uses TRBV4-1 and TRBJ1-2; TRBD1 is a weak D gene call, 6 bases matching. The CDR3 loop reads CASSPSGGGSYGYTF. The DNA reads as follows: TGCGCCAGCAGCCCCAGCGGAGGGGGATCATATGGCTACACCTTC.